The 21 T cell receptor beta chains below were found in one sample sequenced in a study of shared clonotypes between healthy human individuals. Assay: immunoSEQ multiplex PCR; the TCRdb copy retains only in-frame clones and omits some. The sample holds some 2,000,000 clones; around 95% are singletons and the top ten take under 0.15%. The sample comprised naive CD4+ T cells sorted from blood. Subset described: CD45RA+ positively selected. Source of these receptors: a man aged 18 to 30 in good health.

This chain connects TRBV6-4 to TRBJ2-7; D is uncertain. The length of the CDR3 is 13 residues. The V and J ends lost 3 bases and 4 bases respectively, with 10 bases between them. Germline CDR1 MRHNA, CDR2 SNTAGT. CDR3 nucleotides: TGTGCCAGCAGTGAGGACCTGTCTTACGAGCAGTACTTC. As protein: CASSEDLSYEQYF.

For this clone: Different DNA sequences within this sample yield the same CDR3. The gene calls are TRBV30 and TRBJ1-6; 9 bases map to TRBD1. J gave up 7 bases and V 0 bases, and 4 bases lay outside the gene matches. Germline V gene lookup returns CDR1 GTSNPN and CDR2 SVGIG (reference sequence). The CDR3 has 15 residues. The CDR3 protein is CAWSVQGAGNSPLHF. CDR3 nucleotides: TGTGCCTGGAGTGTACAGGGGGCGGGAAATTCACCCCTCCACTTT.

About this clone itself: A much larger clone sits a single nucleotide away, making a read error possible. The V gene is TRBV27, the J gene TRBJ1-6, with 7 bases matching TRBD1. This CDR3 spans 14 amino acids. The germline V gene has CDR1 MNHEY and CDR2 SMNVEV (reference sequence). The J segment lost 5 bases and the V segment lost 3 bases, leaving 1 base of the junction unmatched. The CDR3, as DNA: TGTGCCAGCAGTTTGACAGGGAATAATTCACCCCTCCACTTT. Translation gives CASSLTGNNSPLHF.

V is TRBV19 and J is TRBJ2-5; TRBD1 agrees at 9 bases. Germline V CDR1 and CDR2: LNHDA, SQIVND (reference sequence). The CDR3 is made up of 14 amino acids. V shed 6 bases, J shed 4 bases, and the junction held 6 bases outside the gene matches. The chain's CDR3 is CASRKGQGGETQYF. The CDR3 DNA reads TGTGCCAGTAGAAAGGGACAGGGAGGAGAGACCCAGTACTTC.

V is TRBV18 and J is TRBJ2-1; the D is unclear. The CDR3 runs to 15 residues. CDR1 and CDR2 (germline): KGHSH, LQKENI. V was clipped by 3 bases and J by 0 bases, with 9 bases between them. CDR3 in amino acids: CASSPRVGSYNEQFF. CDR3 nucleotides: TGTGCCAGCTCACCGCGAGTCGGCTCCTACAATGAGCAGTTCTTC.

V usage is TRBV20-1 and J usage is TRBJ2-5, with D uncertain. V was cut by 4 bases and J by 5 bases, with 8 bases left in between. CDR1 DFQATT and CDR2 SNEGSKA come from the germline V gene (reference sequence). The CDR3 contains 11 residues. The CDR3 DNA sequence: TGCAGTGCTACGTGGAGCGAGACCCAGTACTTC. Amino acids: CSATWSETQYF.

In this sample, this clone turned up once. The genes are TRBV9 and TRBJ2-3, with D unclear. V gave up 3 bases and J gave up 1 base, with 15 bases separating them. CDR1 is SGDLS and CDR2 is YYNGEE in the germline V gene. The CDR3 is 16 amino acids. The CDR3 nucleotides read TGTGCCAGCAGCGCTACTTCCCACGTGGGCACAGATACGCAGTATTTT. Translating gives CASSATSHVGTDTQYF.

The rearrangement links TRBV5-6 to TRBJ2-4, with TRBD2 matching over 7 bases. The CDR3 sequence is 15 residues long. The V segment lost 5 bases and the J segment 9 bases; nucleotides outside the gene matches: 14. Looked up from germline, CDR1 is SGHDT and CDR2 is YYEEEE. The CDR3 loop is CASRSASGTGGIQYF. In nucleotides, the CDR3 is TGTGCCAGCAGGTCGGCTAGCGGTACCGGCGGCATTCAGTACTTC.

This rearrangement joins TRBV4-3 to TRBJ2-1; no reliable D call. Germline V gene lookup returns CDR1 LGHNA and CDR2 YSLEER. This CDR3 comprises 11 residues. Trimming left V 1 base short and J 6 bases short, with 1 base between. The chain's CDR3 is CASSQANEQFF. CDR3 sequence (DNA): TGCGCCAGCAGCCAAGCCAATGAGCAGTTCTTC.

The chain uses TRBV4-2 and TRBJ2-7; 9 nucleotides agree with TRBD1. The junction had 13 bases not matched to a gene; V was cut back by 0 bases and J by 7 bases. The CDR3 length is 17 residues. Germline CDR1 reads LGHNA; CDR2 reads YNFKEQ. CDR3 protein: CASSQDQSRTGAREQYF. The CDR3 DNA follows: TGTGCCAGCAGCCAAGATCAGTCGCGGACAGGGGCACGGGAGCAGTACTTC.

The rearrangement joins TRBV10-3 to TRBJ2-2; 11 bases map to TRBD2. V shed 2 bases, J shed 6 bases, and the junction held 8 bases outside the gene matches. Germline V CDR1 and CDR2: ENHRY, SYGVKD. This CDR3 comprises 17 residues. The DNA of the CDR3 is TGTGCCATCAGTGAGACACCGGGACTAGCGGTTGCCGGGGAGCTGTTTTTT. It yields the protein CAISETPGLAVAGELFF.

Concerning this clone: At the DNA level, this CDR3 is encoded by other sequences in the same sample as well. The rearrangement uses TRBV10-3 and TRBJ2-7, with TRBD1 identical over 8 bases. The germline V gene encodes CDR1 ENHRY and CDR2 SYGVKD. This CDR3 comprises 15 residues. J lost 4 bases, V lost 0 bases, and 5 bases had no gene match. The chain's CDR3 is CAISESAGGAYEQYF. The CDR3 DNA reads as TGTGCCATCAGTGAGTCGGCAGGGGGCGCGTACGAGCAGTACTTC.

With regard to this clone: Its ends do not fully match the called genes, so a read error is possible. The rearrangement links TRBV18 to TRBJ2-2; 8 bases line up with TRBD1. This CDR3 contains 15 residues. Germline assignment: CDR1 KGHSH and CDR2 LQKENI. For the CDR3, the DNA is TGTGCCAGCTCACCATGGACAGGGAACGCCGGGGAGCTGTTTTTT. Residues: CASSPWTGNAGELFF.

The rearrangement uses TRBV19 and TRBJ1-2; D is undetermined. CDR1 and CDR2 (germline): LNHDA, SQIVND (reference sequence). Trimming removed 8 bases at V and 7 bases at J, with 17 bases between. The CDR3 totals 13 residues. CDR3: CASSNGPEGGYTF. The CDR3 DNA follows: TGTGCCAGTTCAAACGGTCCAGAGGGTGGCTACACCTTC. Full variable domain (rest looked up from reference TRBV19 and TRBJ1-2): DGGITQSPKYLFRKEGQNVTLSCEQNLNHDAMYWYRQDPGQGLRLIYYSQIVNDFQKGDIAEGYSVSREKKESFPLTVTSAQKNPTAFYLCASSNGPEGGYTFGSGTRLTVV.

This sequence joins TRBV19 and TRBJ1-1, with D maybe TRBD1 (5 bases). This CDR3 comprises 15 residues. The V and J ends lost 5 bases and 5 bases respectively, with 18 bases between them. Germline V gene lookup returns CDR1 LNHDA and CDR2 SQIVND (reference sequence). The CDR3 region has the DNA TGTGCCAGTAGTCGGCAAGGGGCCGGGGAAACTGAAGCTTTCTTT. Encoded protein: CASSRQGAGETEAFF.

V and J are TRBV28 and TRBJ1-2; 7 bases match TRBD1. CDR3 size: 14 residues. V shed 2 bases, J shed 0 bases, and the junction held 0 bases outside the gene matches. In germline, CDR1 is MDHEN, CDR2 SYDVKM. The CDR3 sequence is CASSLQGANYGYTF. CDR3 nucleotides: TGTGCCAGCAGTTTACAGGGGGCTAACTATGGCTACACCTTC.

Written as DNA, the CDR3 is TGTGCCAGCAGGGAAGGCGGGCGGCTCGTCACCGGGGAGCTGTTTTTT. Translating gives CASREGGRLVTGELFF. J is TRBJ2-2 and V is TRBV11-1, with D perhaps matching TRBD2 (5 bases). V was cut by 6 bases and J by 4 bases, with 18 bases left in between. The length of the CDR3 is 16 residues. Looked up from germline, CDR1 is SGHAT and CDR2 is FQDESV (reference sequence).

This chain connects TRBV5-4 to TRBJ2-4; D is perhaps TRBD2 (5 bases). The CDR3 has 17 residues. Trimming took off 4 bases at V and 0 bases at J, with 17 bases between the two ends. Germline CDR1 reads SGHNT; CDR2 reads YYREEE (reference sequence). The CDR3 loop is CASSPSDGLLAKNIQYF. CDR3 coding DNA: TGTGCCAGCAGCCCCTCAGACGGACTCCTAGCCAAAAACATTCAGTACTTC.

The J gene is TRBJ2-7, the V gene TRBV4-1, with 10 bases fitting TRBD1. This CDR3 comprises 14 residues. J was trimmed by 11 bases and V by 1 base; bases with no gene match: 8. Germline V gene lookup returns CDR1 MGHRA and CDR2 YSYEKL. As DNA, the CDR3 is TGCGCCAGCAGCCAAGGGATTAGGGACAGGGGCAAGTACTTC. This codes for CASSQGIRDRGKYF.

This chain joins TRBV10-3 and TRBJ2-2; D possibly corresponds to TRBD1 (6 bases). Germline lookup yields CDR1 ENHRY and CDR2 SYGVKD. Trimming left V 7 bases short and J 1 base short, with 22 bases between. This CDR3 is built from 18 residues. CDR3 in amino acids: CAIKEDSGAQLNTGELFF. CDR3 bases: TGTGCCATCAAGGAGGACAGCGGCGCACAGCTGAACACCGGGGAGCTGTTTTTT.

The chain uses TRBV27 and TRBJ2-7; D gene unclear. Germline V lookup: CDR1 MNHEY, CDR2 SMNVEV (reference sequence). This CDR3 comprises 14 residues. The V end was cut by 0 bases, the J end by 0 bases, with 6 bases between. CDR3 sequence reads: CASSLSTYSYEQYF. As DNA, the CDR3 is TGTGCCAGCAGTTTATCAACTTACTCCTACGAGCAGTACTTC.